A selection of T cell receptor beta chains follows, all from one sample in a study of T-cell memory formation after mild COVID-19. Using its own MiXCR run on the 5' RACE reads, TCRdb lists one record per CDR3 protein. The sample lists nearly 110,000 distinct CDR3 sequences; 9.5% to 15% were seen once. Input material: PBMCs or a T cell subset sorted from them (not recorded which). The receptors stem from an adult woman who had mild COVID-19 (a few samples of this study predate the infection). Cell type and time point are not known. The CDR3 runs from the conserved cysteine through the conserved F or W. Each record gives: clone size, D gene, J gene, V gene, CDR3 protein, CDR3 DNA. A D gene is named only where the DNA matches it firmly. Where a row states a size, it is once, few, many or the class of an expanded clone; other rows omit it.

abundance: few; d_gene: TRBD1; j_gene: TRBJ1-1; v_gene: TRBV20-1; CDR3aa: CSARMGGGAGMNTEAFF; CDR3nt: TGCAGTGCTAGGATGGGAGGGGGCGCGGGAATGAACACTGAAGCTTTCTTT
abundance: once; d_gene: .; j_gene: TRBJ1-1; v_gene: TRBV4-1; CDR3aa: CASSRGTPGTEAFF; CDR3nt: TGCGCCAGCAGCCGAGGTACCCCAGGCACTGAAGCTTTCTTT
abundance: .; d_gene: .; j_gene: TRBJ2-1; v_gene: TRBV7-9; CDR3aa: CASSWDIGTHNEQFF; CDR3nt: TGTGCCAGCAGCTGGGATATCGGTACTCACAATGAGCAGTTCTTC
abundance: .; d_gene: TRBD1; j_gene: TRBJ2-4; v_gene: TRBV2; CDR3aa: CASQPQGDWAKNIQYF; CDR3nt: TGTGCCAGCCAACCTCAGGGGGATTGGGCCAAAAACATTCAGTACTTC
abundance: .; d_gene: .; j_gene: TRBJ2-3; v_gene: TRBV13; CDR3aa: CASTSRLHADTQYF; CDR3nt: TGTGCCAGCACCTCAAGACTGCACGCAGATACGCAGTATTTT
abundance: .; d_gene: TRBD1; j_gene: TRBJ1-2; v_gene: TRBV6-4; CDR3aa: CASSDSMGQGIYGYTF; CDR3nt: TGTGCCAGCAGTGACTCAATGGGACAGGGAATCTATGGCTACACCTTC
abundance: few; d_gene: TRBD1; j_gene: TRBJ2-5; v_gene: TRBV12-3/TRBV12-4; CDR3aa: CASSTGARETQYF; CDR3nt: TGTGCCAGCAGTACAGGGGCCCGGGAGACCCAGTACTTC
abundance: many; d_gene: .; j_gene: TRBJ2-3; v_gene: TRBV12-3/TRBV12-4; CDR3aa: CASSFKGPPSTDTQYF; CDR3nt: TGTGCCAGCAGTTTTAAGGGCCCACCCAGCACAGATACGCAGTATTTT
abundance: few; d_gene: TRBD2; j_gene: TRBJ2-3; v_gene: TRBV5-1; CDR3aa: CASSRTGLGGTDTQYF; CDR3nt: TGCGCCAGCAGCCGCACAGGACTAGGTGGCACAGATACGCAGTATTTT
abundance: .; d_gene: .; j_gene: TRBJ2-1; v_gene: TRBV6-6; CDR3aa: CASSYPWQSGNNEQFF; CDR3nt: TGTGCCAGCAGTTACCCCTGGCAGTCAGGTAACAATGAGCAGTTCTTC
abundance: .; d_gene: .; j_gene: TRBJ2-1; v_gene: TRBV2; CDR3aa: CASSDPGGRGGRGNEQFF; CDR3nt: TGTGCCAGCAGTGACCCGGGCGGGCGGGGAGGAAGAGGCAATGAGCAGTTCTTC
abundance: .; d_gene: .; j_gene: TRBJ2-2; v_gene: TRBV15; CDR3aa: CATSSNGNTGELFF; CDR3nt: TGTGCCACCAGCAGTAACGGGAACACCGGGGAGCTGTTTTTT
abundance: few; d_gene: .; j_gene: TRBJ2-7; v_gene: TRBV19; CDR3aa: CASSPGLGLNYEQYF; CDR3nt: TGTGCCAGTAGTCCCGGACTCGGACTGAACTACGAGCAGTACTTC
abundance: .; d_gene: .; j_gene: TRBJ2-1; v_gene: TRBV7-2; CDR3aa: CASSLAKGGEQFF; CDR3nt: TGTGCCAGCAGCTTAGCGAAGGGGGGTGAGCAGTTCTTC
abundance: few; d_gene: TRBD2; j_gene: TRBJ2-1; v_gene: TRBV20-1; CDR3aa: CSASGTGLVYNEQFF; CDR3nt: TGCAGTGCTAGTGGGACGGGACTAGTATACAATGAGCAGTTCTTC
abundance: .; d_gene: TRBD1; j_gene: TRBJ2-2; v_gene: TRBV14; CDR3aa: CASSQDQGVKGTGELFF; CDR3nt: TGTGCCAGCAGCCAAGATCAGGGGGTCAAGGGCACCGGGGAGCTGTTTTTT
abundance: .; d_gene: TRBD2; j_gene: TRBJ2-7; v_gene: TRBV4-1; CDR3aa: CASSQTLAGEISYEQYF; CDR3nt: TGCGCCAGCAGCCAGACTCTAGCGGGAGAGATCTCCTACGAGCAGTACTTC